This TCR beta chain is drawn from a study of pediatric ulcerative colitis (dated by TCRdb to the late 2010s). About the investigation overall: Among the ulcerative colitis patients, about seven had pancolitis and two had left-sided colitis, and histology in every patient was consistent with ulcerative colitis. From eight or nine newly diagnosed, treatment-naive pediatric ulcerative colitis patients and a few non-IBD control children, paired blood and rectal samples were collected. By Pediatric Ulcerative Colitis Activity Index, mild disease was classified in two patients, moderate disease in several and acute severe colitis in three. On the study overall, not on this receptor specifically: Controls, mild-moderate and acute severe colitis patients were separated by rectal repertoire features, and reduced rectal diversity due to clonal expansions was observed in acute severe colitis. Autologous blood-rectal clonal overlap was significantly higher in ulcerative colitis patients than in controls, suggesting increased T cell trafficking to inflamed tissue. Two rectal CDR3 clonotypes were detected in all ulcerative colitis patients and were not detected in any of the controls. For technical reasons, blood samples from two patients gave substantially fewer templates, and these samples were excluded from the blood-rectal overlap analysis. The healthy control group was small, consisting of only a handful of individuals. Because the repertoires came from total lymphocyte DNA, rare subsets such as regulatory T cells may have patterns that are not reflected.

V loses 2 bases of germline sequence and J loses 11 bases, and the interval between the two ends is 12 bases. The CDR3, cysteine through phenylalanine, is 11 amino acids long. Left in the record is the CDR3 DNA by itself, 33 bases read in frame from the first base. Looking up the germline V gene (reference sequence) yields CDR1 GTSNPN and CDR2 SVGIG. Using the immunoSEQ TRB Survey service, rearranged CDR3 beta regions were amplified from genomic DNA with multiplex V and J primers. To keep depth equal across samples, survey-level sequencing depth of up to 500,000 reads per sample was applied. Libraries were purified and pooled, and sequencing was performed on Illumina technology. In the paper's pipeline: Productive clonality, sample overlap, pairwise scatters, CDR3 beta length, V/D/J gene usage and productiveness were assessed with immunoSEQ online tools. Calculated diversity was defined as the number of unique rearrangements divided by total templates, multiplied by 100, and Shannon and Simpson indices were computed as well. For principal component analysis, Z-score normalized data were analyzed with the R prcomp function and the ggbiplot package. Morisita's index was used to measure clonal overlap between blood and rectum within each subject. Here the immuneACCESS table is served through TCRdb, limited to in-frame sequences with V and J called. Missing clones are a known gap in these copies; in checked studies unresolved V genes cover under half, and the rest lacks a known reason. V, J and clone size are taken as reported in that table, and D and trimming were inferred from the DNA itself. The sample table lists around 64,000 clones, 80% to 90% of them with a count of one. Of the sample, around 3.3% is held by the ten largest clones.

As for this clone: The clone's antigen remains unknown. No much larger clonotype is one base removed from it; base qualities were not supplied.

Before the diagnostic colonoscopy, none of the ulcerative colitis patients had been given immunosuppressive medication. A blood sample was obtained concurrently with the colonoscopy. The Wizard kit (Promega) was used to extract genomic DNA from the blood and intestinal samples. The TCR sequence derives from a boy between 10 and 17 years old with severe ulcerative colitis. The sample was blood. The chain uses TRBV30 and TRBJ1-1, with the D gene not clear enough to name. At the DNA level, the sequence is TGTGCCTGGAGTTCCGGGCCAAACGCTTTCTTT. This yields the protein CAWSSGPNAFF.